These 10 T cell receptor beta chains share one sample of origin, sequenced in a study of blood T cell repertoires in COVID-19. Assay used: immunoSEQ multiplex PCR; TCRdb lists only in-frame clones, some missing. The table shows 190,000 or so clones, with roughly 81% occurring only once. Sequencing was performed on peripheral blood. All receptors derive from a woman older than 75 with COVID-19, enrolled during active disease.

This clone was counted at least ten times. CDR3 sequence: CASSLGGAGELFF. For the CDR3, the DNA is TGCGCCAGCAGCTTGGGGGGCGCCGGGGAGCTGTTTTTT. The chain joins TRBV5-1 to TRBJ2-2; D possibly corresponds to TRBD1 (5 bases). Trimming removed 0 bases from V and 6 bases from J, with 6 bases in between. Germline CDR1 SGHRS, CDR2 YFSETQ. This CDR3 spans 13 amino acids.

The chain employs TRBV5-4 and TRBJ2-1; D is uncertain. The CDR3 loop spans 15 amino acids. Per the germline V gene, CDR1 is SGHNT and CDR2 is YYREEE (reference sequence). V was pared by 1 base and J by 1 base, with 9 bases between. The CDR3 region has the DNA TGTGCCAGCAGCTTGAACGCAGATTCCTACAATGAGCAGTTCTTC. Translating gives CASSLNADSYNEQFF.

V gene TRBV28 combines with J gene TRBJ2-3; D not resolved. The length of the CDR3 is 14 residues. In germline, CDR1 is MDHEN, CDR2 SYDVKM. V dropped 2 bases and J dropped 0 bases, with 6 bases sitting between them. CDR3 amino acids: CASSLRASTDTQYF. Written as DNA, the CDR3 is TGTGCCAGCAGTTTAAGAGCTAGCACAGATACGCAGTATTTT.

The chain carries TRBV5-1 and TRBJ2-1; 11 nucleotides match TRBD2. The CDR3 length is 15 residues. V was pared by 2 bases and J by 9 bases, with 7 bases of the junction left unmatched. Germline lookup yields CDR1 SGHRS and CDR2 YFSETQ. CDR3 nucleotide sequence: TGCGCCAGCAGCTTTAGCGGGGGGGCGGTCACTGAGCAGTTCTTC. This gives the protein CASSFSGGAVTEQFF.

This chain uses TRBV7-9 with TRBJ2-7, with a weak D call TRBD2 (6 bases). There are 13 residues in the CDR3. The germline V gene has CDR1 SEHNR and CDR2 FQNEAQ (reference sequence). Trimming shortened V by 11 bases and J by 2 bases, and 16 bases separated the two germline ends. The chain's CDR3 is CASSGTPTYEQYF. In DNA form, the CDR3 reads TGTGCCTCCTCCGGGACTCCTACCTACGAGCAGTACTTC.

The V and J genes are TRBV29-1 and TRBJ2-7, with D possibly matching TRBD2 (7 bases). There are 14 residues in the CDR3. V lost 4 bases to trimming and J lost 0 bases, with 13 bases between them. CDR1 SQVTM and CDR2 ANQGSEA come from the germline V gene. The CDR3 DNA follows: TGCAGCGTTGGGGGGGGCAGGTCCTCCTACGAGCAGTACTTC. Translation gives CSVGGGRSSYEQYF.

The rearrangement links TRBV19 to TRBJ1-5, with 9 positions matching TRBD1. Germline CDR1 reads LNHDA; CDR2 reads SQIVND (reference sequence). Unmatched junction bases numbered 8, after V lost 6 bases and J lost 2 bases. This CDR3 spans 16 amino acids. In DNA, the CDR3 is TGTGCCAGTAGCCATAACAGGGGGCAGGGCAATCAGCCCCAGCATTTT. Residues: CASSHNRGQGNQPQHF.

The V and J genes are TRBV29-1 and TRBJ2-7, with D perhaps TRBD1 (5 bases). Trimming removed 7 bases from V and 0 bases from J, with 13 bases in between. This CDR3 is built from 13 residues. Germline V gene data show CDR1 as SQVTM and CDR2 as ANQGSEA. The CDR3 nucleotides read TGCAGCGCTTACCAGGGTGGCTCCTACGAGCAGTACTTC. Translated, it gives CSAYQGGSYEQYF.

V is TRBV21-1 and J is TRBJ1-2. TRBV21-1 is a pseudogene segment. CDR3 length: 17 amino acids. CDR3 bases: TGTGCCAGCAGCAAACCCCTCGGCCGGGACTCCGGGCCAGGCTACACCTTC. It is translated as CASSKPLGRDSGPGYTF.

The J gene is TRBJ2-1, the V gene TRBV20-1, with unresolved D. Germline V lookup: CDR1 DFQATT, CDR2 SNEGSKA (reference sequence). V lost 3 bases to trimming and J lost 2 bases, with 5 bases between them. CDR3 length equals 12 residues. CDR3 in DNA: TGCAGTGCTAGTCCTACCTACAATGAGCAGTTCTTC. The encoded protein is CSASPTYNEQFF.